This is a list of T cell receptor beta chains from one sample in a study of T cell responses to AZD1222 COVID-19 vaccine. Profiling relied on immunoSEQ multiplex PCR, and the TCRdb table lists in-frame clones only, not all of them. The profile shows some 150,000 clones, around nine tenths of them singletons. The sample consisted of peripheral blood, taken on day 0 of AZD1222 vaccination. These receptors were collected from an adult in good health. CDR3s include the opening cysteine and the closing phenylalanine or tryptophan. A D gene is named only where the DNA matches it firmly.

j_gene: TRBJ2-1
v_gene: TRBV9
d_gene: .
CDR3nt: TGTGCCAGCAGCGCAGTGGACTATCTGAACAATGAGCAGTTCTTC
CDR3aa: CASSAVDYLNNEQFF

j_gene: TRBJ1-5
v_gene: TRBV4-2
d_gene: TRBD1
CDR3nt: TGTGCCAGCAGCCAAGATCTTTCCGACAGGGTCGTTCTCCAGCCCCAGCATTTT
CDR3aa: CASSQDLSDRVVLQPQHF

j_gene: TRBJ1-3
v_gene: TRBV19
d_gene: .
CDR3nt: TGTGCCAGTAGTCCGTCCAGCTCTGGAAACTCCATATATTTT
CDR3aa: CASSPSSSGNSIYF

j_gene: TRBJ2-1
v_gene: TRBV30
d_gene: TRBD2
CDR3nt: TGTGCCTGGAGTGTCTTGGCTAGCGGCTACAATGAGCAGTTCTTC
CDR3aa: CAWSVLASGYNEQFF

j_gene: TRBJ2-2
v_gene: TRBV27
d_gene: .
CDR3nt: TGTGCCAGCAGTAACCGGGACTTAAACGCCGGGGAGCTGTTTTTT
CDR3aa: CASSNRDLNAGELFF

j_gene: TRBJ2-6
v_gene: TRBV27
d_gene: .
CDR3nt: TGTGCCAGCAGTTTATTTGGATCCTCTGGGGCCAACGTCCTGACTTTC
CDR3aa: CASSLFGSSGANVLTF

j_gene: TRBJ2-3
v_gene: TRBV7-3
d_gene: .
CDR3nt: TGTGCCAGCAGCTTAACCCCAGATACGCAGTATTTT
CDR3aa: CASSLTPDTQYF

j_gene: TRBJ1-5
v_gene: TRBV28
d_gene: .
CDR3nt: TGTGCCAGCAGTTTTGGCAGGGTGTCCAATCAGCCCCAGCATTTT
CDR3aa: CASSFGRVSNQPQHF

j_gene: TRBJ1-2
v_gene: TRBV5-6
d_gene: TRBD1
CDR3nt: TGTGCCACCAGACAACAGACAGGGGGCAACTATGGCTACACCTTC
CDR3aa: CATRQQTGGNYGYTF

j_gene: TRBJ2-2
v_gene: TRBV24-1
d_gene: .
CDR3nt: TGTGCCACCAGTGATCCCTCGCAGGGGTACACCGGGGAGCTGTTTTTT
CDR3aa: CATSDPSQGYTGELFF

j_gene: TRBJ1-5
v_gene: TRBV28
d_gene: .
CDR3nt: TGTGCCAGCAGTGCAGGGTTTCTCAATCAGCCCCAGCATTTT
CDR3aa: CASSAGFLNQPQHF

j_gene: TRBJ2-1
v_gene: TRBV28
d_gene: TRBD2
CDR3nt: TGTGCCAGCAGCCCTCCGTGGCGGGAGGACATTGAGCAGTTCTTC
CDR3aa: CASSPPWREDIEQFF

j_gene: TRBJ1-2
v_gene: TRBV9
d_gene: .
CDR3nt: TGTGCCAGCAGCGTCCGGCCCTTGTATGGCTACACCTTC
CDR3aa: CASSVRPLYGYTF

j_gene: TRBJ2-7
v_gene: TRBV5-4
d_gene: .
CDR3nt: TGTGCCAGCAGTTCGCCGGGACTCGGGACCTACGAGCAGTACTTC
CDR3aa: CASSSPGLGTYEQYF

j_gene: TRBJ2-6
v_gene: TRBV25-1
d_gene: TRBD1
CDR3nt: TGTGCCAGCCACCGAACAGGGGGCGCGGGGGCCAACGTCCTGACTTTC
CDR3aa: CASHRTGGAGANVLTF